The 24 T cell receptor beta chains reported below all come from one sample, sequenced in a study of cytomegalovirus exposure and HLA in healthy donors. Vbeta (60) and Jbeta (13) primers were used in the PCR. Generated by immunoSEQ multiplex PCR, the TCRdb table keeps only in-frame clones and is missing some. The sample contains about 110,000 clones, more than 65% of which appear only once. Input material: PBMCs. These receptors came from a boy aged 5 to 17 in good health and CMV-seronegative.

The chain couples TRBV7-2 to TRBJ1-1; D uncertain. V was pared by 7 bases and J by 3 bases, with 12 bases between. The CDR3 covers 13 residues. Germline V gene sequence: CDR1 SGHTA, CDR2 FQGNSA. The CDR3 spells CASIEGTYTEAFF. Written as DNA, the CDR3 is TGTGCCAGCATAGAGGGAACTTACACTGAAGCTTTCTTT.

The rearrangement uses TRBV9 and TRBJ1-4, with 9 bases lining up with TRBD1. Trimming at V came to 3 bases and at J to 7 bases, leaving 7 bases not matched to a gene. Germline V lookup: CDR1 SGDLS, CDR2 YYNGEE. The length of the CDR3 is 15 residues. CDR3 DNA sequence: TGTGCCAGCAGCGCCTCGACAGGGGGGGGTGAAAAACTGTTTTTT. Protein sequence: CASSASTGGGEKLFF.

The chain combines TRBV9 with TRBJ2-7, with 8 nucleotides matching TRBD2. The CDR3 loop spans 14 amino acids. The germline V gene has CDR1 SGDLS and CDR2 YYNGEE. J gave up 0 bases and V 3 bases, and 2 bases lay outside the gene matches. CDR3 loop: CASSEREHSYEQYF. CDR3 in DNA: TGTGCCAGCAGCGAGCGGGAGCACTCCTACGAGCAGTACTTC.

The chain recombines TRBV19 with TRBJ2-5, with TRBD1 matching 8 bases. V lost 7 bases and J lost 2; bases outside the gene matches: 9. The CDR3 has 15 residues. Germline CDR1 reads LNHDA; CDR2 reads SQIVND (reference sequence). The CDR3 bases are TGTGCCAGTACCGAGACGACAGGGGCTCAAGAGACCCAGTACTTC. Its protein is CASTETTGAQETQYF.

In this sample, this clone turned up once. J is TRBJ2-7 and V is TRBV27; D unresolved. The CDR3 totals 12 residues. V was clipped by 4 bases and J by 1 base, with 5 bases between them. Germline V CDR1 and CDR2: MNHEY, SMNVEV (reference sequence). Here the CDR3 reads CASSSNSYEQYF. The CDR3 bases are TGTGCCAGCAGTTCCAATTCCTACGAGCAGTACTTC.

The chain joins TRBV7-9 to TRBJ2-3; 12 positions agree with TRBD2. Trimming at V came to 4 bases and at J to 6 bases, leaving 11 bases not matched to a gene. Germline CDR1 SEHNR, CDR2 FQNEAQ (reference sequence). The CDR3 has 17 amino acids. CDR3 protein: CASSWGGLAGPSDTQYF. The CDR3 DNA reads TGTGCCAGCAGCTGGGGTGGACTAGCGGGACCCTCCGATACGCAGTATTTT.

J is TRBJ2-7 and V is TRBV9, with D perhaps TRBD2 (5 bases). Trimming took off 2 bases at V and 0 bases at J, with 12 bases between the two ends. The CDR3 is 15 amino acids. From germline, CDR1 is SGDLS and CDR2 YYNGEE. The CDR3 loop is CASSVSGLPSYEQYF. Written as DNA, the CDR3 is TGTGCCAGCAGCGTCTCCGGACTTCCCTCCTACGAGCAGTACTTC.

This clone was counted once. The chain carries TRBV18 and TRBJ2-2; 12 bases align to TRBD2. The ends lost 3 bases at V and 2 bases at J; junction bases unmatched: 1. CDR1 KGHSH and CDR2 LQKENI come from the germline V gene. The length of the CDR3 is 16 residues. In DNA form, the CDR3 reads TGTGCCAGCTCACCCGGACTAGCGGGAAACACCGGGGAGCTGTTTTTT. This codes for CASSPGLAGNTGELFF. The full variable domain, with the rest looked up from reference TRBV18 and TRBJ2-2, is NAGVMQNPRHLVRRRGQEARLRCSPMKGHSHVYWYRQLPEEGLKFMVYLQKENIIDESGMPKERFSAEFPKEGPSILRIQQVVRGDSAAYFCASSPGLAGNTGELFFGEGSRLTVL.

This clone was counted between two and nine times. The chain couples TRBV5-6 to TRBJ2-1, with D hard to call. V dropped 4 bases and J dropped 9 bases, with 11 bases sitting between them. Germline CDR1 is SGHDT and CDR2 is YYEEEE. This CDR3 has 12 residues. The CDR3 DNA follows: TGTGCCAGCAGCGGTTTAACGGTTGAGCAGTTCTTC. Protein product: CASSGLTVEQFF.

The chain uses TRBV11-3 and TRBJ2-3, with D possibly TRBD2 on 5 matching bases. Per germline, CDR1 SGHNT and CDR2 YENEEA. This CDR3 has 14 amino acids. V gave up 8 bases and J gave up 0 bases, with 12 bases separating them. CDR3 coding DNA: TGTGCCAGCTCACAGCGGTCTAGCACAGATACGCAGTATTTT. Protein product: CASSQRSSTDTQYF. Based on the CDR3 plus reference TRBV11-3 and TRBJ2-3, the full variable domain is EAGVVQSPRYKIIEKKQPVAFWCNPISGHNTLYWYLQNLGQGPELLIRYENEEAVDDSQLPKDRFSAERLKGVDSTLKIQPAELGDSAVYLCASSQRSSTDTQYFGPGTRLTVL.

This clone was recorded once. The chain carries TRBV11-2 and TRBJ2-5; D possibly corresponds to TRBD2 (5 bases). From germline, CDR1 is SGHAT and CDR2 FQNNGV. This CDR3 has 15 residues. Trimming pared 10 bases from V and 5 bases from J, leaving 23 bases between. The CDR3 reads CATKEGAHIQETQYF. CDR3 in DNA: TGTGCCACAAAAGAGGGCGCCCACATCCAGGAGACCCAGTACTTC.

The J gene is TRBJ1-1, the V gene TRBV2; 7 bases line up with TRBD1. The CDR3 is 17 amino acids. The ends lost 3 bases at V and 0 bases at J; junction bases unmatched: 10. CDR1 is SNHLY, CDR2 FYNNEI, per germline. The CDR3 here is CASSDPRGRLMNTEAFF. CDR3 coding DNA: TGTGCCAGCAGTGATCCCAGGGGGAGGCTCATGAACACTGAAGCTTTCTTT.

The chain couples TRBV28 to TRBJ1-2, with 7 nucleotides matching TRBD1. Germline V gene sequence: CDR1 MDHEN, CDR2 SYDVKM. Germline trimming cut 6 bases from V and 8 bases from J; bases unmatched to any gene: 9. The CDR3 spans 13 residues. CDR3 protein: CASRTTGIGGYTF. CDR3 DNA: TGTGCCAGCAGAACGACAGGGATAGGGGGCTACACCTTC.

The chain is built from TRBV9 and TRBJ2-7; 8 nucleotides match TRBD1. In germline, CDR1 is SGDLS, CDR2 YYNGEE. The CDR3 is 15 amino acids. V lost 2 bases to trimming and J lost 3 bases; unmatched junction nucleotides: 7. CDR3 nucleotide sequence: TGTGCCAGCAGCGTTGGAGGGACAGGCGACTACGAGCAGTACTTC. This sequence encodes CASSVGGTGDYEQYF.

V and J are TRBV18 and TRBJ1-1; unclear D gene. Deletions cut 0 bases from V and 0 bases from J, with 8 bases between. Germline CDR1 and CDR2: KGHSH and LQKENI. This CDR3 region has 15 residues. The CDR3 bases are TGTGCCAGCTCACCACCGTCGAGGTTGAACACTGAAGCTTTCTTT. This encodes CASSPPSRLNTEAFF.

This clone was recorded a few times. The chain's CDR3 is CASSQQTLSYEQYF. CDR3 sequence (DNA): TGCGCCAGCAGCCAACAGACACTCTCCTACGAGCAGTACTTC. The chain has TRBV4-1 and TRBJ2-7; D gene ambiguous. Germline V gene lookup returns CDR1 MGHRA and CDR2 YSYEKL. This CDR3 contains 14 residues. The germline V and J ends were trimmed by 2 bases and 0 bases, with 8 bases remaining between them.

This clone was seen a single time. The chain couples TRBV5-1 to TRBJ1-1, with 7 nucleotides matching TRBD1. This CDR3 comprises 16 residues. The germline CDR1 and CDR2 sequences are SGHRS and YFSETQ. V was clipped by 0 bases and J by 4 bases; unmatched bases: 9. CDR3 DNA sequence: TGCGCCAGCAGCTTGGCTCCAGGGGGATGGGCCACTGAAGCTTTCTTT. Protein product: CASSLAPGGWATEAFF.

Only a few counts were recorded for this clone. The sample has other DNA sequences that encode this CDR3 too. The genes are TRBV6-1 and TRBJ1-1, with a tentative D call TRBD1 (5 bases). V shed 2 bases and J shed 5 bases, with 6 bases lying between them. This CDR3 is 12 amino acids long. The germline gives CDR1 MNHNS, CDR2 SASEGT. The CDR3 region is CASSERGTEAFF. CDR3 bases: TGTGCCAGCAGTGAACGGGGGACTGAAGCTTTCTTT.

This rearrangement joins TRBV5-8 to TRBJ1-1; D not resolved. Trimming took 9 bases from V and 3 from J, leaving 15 bases between them. CDR3 length: 13 amino acids. The germline CDR1 and CDR2 sequences are SGHTS and YDEGEE. CDR3 coding DNA: TGTGCCATCCCCGGGGTTGTGTACACTGAAGCTTTCTTT. Amino acids: CAIPGVVYTEAFF.

The rearrangement joins TRBV10-3 to TRBJ2-1; no reliable D call. V was cut by 3 bases and J by 7 bases, with 7 bases left in between. CDR3 length: 12 amino acids. The germline CDR1 and CDR2 sequences are ENHRY and SYGVKD. The CDR3 here is CAISETRNEQFF. The CDR3 coding sequence is TGTGCCATCAGTGAAACTCGAAATGAGCAGTTCTTC.

This clone was seen more than once but under ten times. This chain's CDR3 is CASSRTGTNEKLFF. The CDR3 bases are TGCGCCAGCAGCCGGACAGGGACAAATGAAAAACTGTTTTTT. V and J are TRBV4-1 and TRBJ1-4, with TRBD1 matching 8 bases. Per germline, CDR1 MGHRA and CDR2 YSYEKL. After removal of 4 bases from V and 5 bases from J, the junction contained 3 bases not matched to a gene. The CDR3 sequence is 14 residues long.

The V gene is TRBV28, the J gene TRBJ2-7; TRBD2 aligns across 11 bases. Trimming took 5 bases from V and 1 from J; bases not matched to a gene: 7. Germline V gene lookup returns CDR1 MDHEN and CDR2 SYDVKM. The CDR3 has 16 amino acids. CDR3 nucleotides: TGTGCCAGCAGTGGGGGACTAGCGGTATTTTCCTACGAGCAGTACTTC. Translated, it gives CASSGGLAVFSYEQYF.

This CDR3 is CASSPGQLAYEQYF. In DNA, the CDR3 is TGTGCCAGCAGCCCCGGACAGTTAGCCTACGAGCAGTACTTC. The rearrangement joins TRBV5-4 to TRBJ2-7, with D possibly TRBD1 on 6 matching bases. CDR3 length: 14 residues. CDR1 and CDR2 from the germline V gene are SGHNT and YYREEE (reference sequence). V was shortened by 4 bases and J by 2 bases, with 13 bases between the two germline ends.

This chain links TRBV7-9 with TRBJ2-7; D perhaps matches TRBD1 (5 bases). V dropped 5 bases and J dropped 6 bases, with 17 bases sitting between them. Looked up from germline, CDR1 is SEHNR and CDR2 is FQNEAQ (reference sequence). This CDR3 comprises 14 residues. The CDR3 sequence is CASSPQRTQGEQYF. In nucleotides, the CDR3 is TGTGCCAGCAGCCCGCAGAGGACGCAGGGCGAGCAGTACTTC.